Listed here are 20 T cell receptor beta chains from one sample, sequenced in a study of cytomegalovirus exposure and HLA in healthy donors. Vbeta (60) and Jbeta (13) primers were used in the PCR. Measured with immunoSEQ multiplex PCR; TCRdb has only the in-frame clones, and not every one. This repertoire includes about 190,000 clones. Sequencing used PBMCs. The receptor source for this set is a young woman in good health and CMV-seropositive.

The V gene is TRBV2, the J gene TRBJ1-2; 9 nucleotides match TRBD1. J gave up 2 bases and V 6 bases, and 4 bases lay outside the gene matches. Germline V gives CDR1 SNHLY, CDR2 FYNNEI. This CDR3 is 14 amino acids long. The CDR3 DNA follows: TGTGCCAGCAGGGGACAGGGAAGAAACTATGGCTACACCTTC. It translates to CASRGQGRNYGYTF.

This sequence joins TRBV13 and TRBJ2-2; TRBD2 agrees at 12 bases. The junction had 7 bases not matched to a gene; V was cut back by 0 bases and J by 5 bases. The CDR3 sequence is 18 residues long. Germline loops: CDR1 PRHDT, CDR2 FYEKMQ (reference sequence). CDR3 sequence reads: CASSLGLAGGPETGELFF. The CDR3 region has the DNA TGTGCCAGCAGCTTAGGCCTAGCGGGGGGGCCGGAAACCGGGGAGCTGTTTTTT.

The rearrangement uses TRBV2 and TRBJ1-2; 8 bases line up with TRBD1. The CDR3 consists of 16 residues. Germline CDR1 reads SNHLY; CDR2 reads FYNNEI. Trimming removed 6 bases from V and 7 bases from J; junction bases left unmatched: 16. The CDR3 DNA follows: TGTGCCAGCAGGGCGAGCCAGGGGGCTGTGGTACGTGGCTACACCTTC. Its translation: CASRASQGAVVRGYTF.

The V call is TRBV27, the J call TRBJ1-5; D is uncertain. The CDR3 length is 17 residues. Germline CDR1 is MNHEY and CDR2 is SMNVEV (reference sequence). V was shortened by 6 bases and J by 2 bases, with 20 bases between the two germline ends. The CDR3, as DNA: TGTGCCAGCAGCCAATCCACCGGGATTTATGGCAATCAGCCCCAGCATTTT. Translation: CASSQSTGIYGNQPQHF.

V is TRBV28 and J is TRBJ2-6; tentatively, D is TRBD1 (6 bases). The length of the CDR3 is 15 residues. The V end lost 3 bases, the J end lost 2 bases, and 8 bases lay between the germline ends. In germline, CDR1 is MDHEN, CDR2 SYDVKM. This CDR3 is CASSFRGTGANVLTF. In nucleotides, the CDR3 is TGTGCCAGCAGTTTCAGGGGAACTGGGGCCAACGTCCTGACTTTC.

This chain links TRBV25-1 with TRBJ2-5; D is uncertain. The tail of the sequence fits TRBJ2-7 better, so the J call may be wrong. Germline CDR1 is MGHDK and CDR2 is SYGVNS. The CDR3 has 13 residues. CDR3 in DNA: TGTGCCAGCAGTGACAGGTCCTCCTACGAGCAGTACTTC. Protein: CASSDRSSYEQYF.

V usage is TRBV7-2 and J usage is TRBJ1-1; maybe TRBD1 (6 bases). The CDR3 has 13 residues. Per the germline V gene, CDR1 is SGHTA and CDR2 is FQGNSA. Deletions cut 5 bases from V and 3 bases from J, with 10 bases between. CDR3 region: CASSVQGDTEAFF. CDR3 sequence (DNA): TGTGCCAGCAGCGTACAGGGAGACACTGAAGCTTTCTTT. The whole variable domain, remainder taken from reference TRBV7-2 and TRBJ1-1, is GAGVSQSPSNKVTEKGKDVELRCDPISGHTALYWYRQSLGQGLEFLIYFQGNSAPDKSGLPSDRFSAERTGGSVSTLTIQRTQQEDSAVYLCASSVQGDTEAFFGQGTRLTVV.

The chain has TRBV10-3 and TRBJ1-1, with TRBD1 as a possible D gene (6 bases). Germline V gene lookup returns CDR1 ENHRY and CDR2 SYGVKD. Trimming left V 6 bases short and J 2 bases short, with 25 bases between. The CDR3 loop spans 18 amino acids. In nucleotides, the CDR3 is TGTGCCATCAGGAGCTCCTGGACAGCGTCCCCGACTAACACTGAAGCTTTCTTT. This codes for CAIRSSWTASPTNTEAFF.

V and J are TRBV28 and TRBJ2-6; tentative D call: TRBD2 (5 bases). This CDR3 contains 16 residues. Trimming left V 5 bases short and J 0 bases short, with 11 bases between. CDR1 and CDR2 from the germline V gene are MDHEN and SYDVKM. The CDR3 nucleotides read TGTGCCAGCAGTCCAACCGGACTCTCTGGGGCCAACGTCCTGACTTTC. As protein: CASSPTGLSGANVLTF.

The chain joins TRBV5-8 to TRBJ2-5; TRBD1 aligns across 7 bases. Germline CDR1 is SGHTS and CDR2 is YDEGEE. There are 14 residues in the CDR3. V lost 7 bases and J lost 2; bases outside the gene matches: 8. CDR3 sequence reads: CASGPGQLQETQYF. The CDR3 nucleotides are TGTGCCAGCGGTCCGGGACAGTTACAAGAGACCCAGTACTTC.

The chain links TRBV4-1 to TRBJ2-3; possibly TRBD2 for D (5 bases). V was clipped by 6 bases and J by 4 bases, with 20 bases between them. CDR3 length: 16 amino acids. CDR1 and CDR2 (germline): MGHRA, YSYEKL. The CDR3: CASSLTGNLIADTQYF. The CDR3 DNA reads TGCGCCAGCAGTCTGACCGGGAACCTAATCGCAGATACGCAGTATTTT.

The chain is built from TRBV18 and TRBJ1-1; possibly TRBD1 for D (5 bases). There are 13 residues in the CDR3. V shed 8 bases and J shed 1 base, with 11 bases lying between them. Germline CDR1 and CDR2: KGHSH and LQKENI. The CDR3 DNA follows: TGTGCCAGCCAGGGTCCAGGGAACACTGAAGCTTTCTTT. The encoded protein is CASQGPGNTEAFF.

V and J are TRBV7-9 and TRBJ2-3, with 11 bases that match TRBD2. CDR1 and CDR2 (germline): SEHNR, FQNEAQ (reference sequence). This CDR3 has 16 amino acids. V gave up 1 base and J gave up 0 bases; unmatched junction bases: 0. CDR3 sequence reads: CASSLGTSGSTDTQYF. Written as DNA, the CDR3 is TGTGCCAGCAGCTTAGGGACTAGCGGGAGCACAGATACGCAGTATTTT.

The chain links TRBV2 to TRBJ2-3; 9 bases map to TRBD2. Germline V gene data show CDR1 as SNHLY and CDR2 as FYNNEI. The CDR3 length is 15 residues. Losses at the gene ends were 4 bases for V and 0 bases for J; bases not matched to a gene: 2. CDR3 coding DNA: TGTGCCAGCAGTGTGAGCGGGGGGAGCACAGATACGCAGTATTTT. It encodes CASSVSGGSTDTQYF.

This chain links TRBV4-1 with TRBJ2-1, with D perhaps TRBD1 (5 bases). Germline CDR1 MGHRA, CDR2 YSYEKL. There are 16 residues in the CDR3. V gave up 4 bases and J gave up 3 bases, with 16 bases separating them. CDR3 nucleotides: TGCGCCAGCAGCCCAGGGTTGGTACAGGTCTACAATGAGCAGTTCTTC. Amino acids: CASSPGLVQVYNEQFF.

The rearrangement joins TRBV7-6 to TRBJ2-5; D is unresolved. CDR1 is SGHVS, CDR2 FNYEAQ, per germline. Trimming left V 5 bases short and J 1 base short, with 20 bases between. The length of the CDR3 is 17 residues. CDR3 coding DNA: TGTGCCAGCAGCCCCCAACGAGGAGTTCTATCCCAAGAGACCCAGTACTTC. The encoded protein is CASSPQRGVLSQETQYF.

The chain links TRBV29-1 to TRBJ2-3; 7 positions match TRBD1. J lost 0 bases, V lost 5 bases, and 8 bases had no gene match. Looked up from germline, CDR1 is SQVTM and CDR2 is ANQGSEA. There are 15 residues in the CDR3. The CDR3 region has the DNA TGCAGCGTTATTCTGACAGGGTCTAGCACAGATACGCAGTATTTT. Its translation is CSVILTGSSTDTQYF.

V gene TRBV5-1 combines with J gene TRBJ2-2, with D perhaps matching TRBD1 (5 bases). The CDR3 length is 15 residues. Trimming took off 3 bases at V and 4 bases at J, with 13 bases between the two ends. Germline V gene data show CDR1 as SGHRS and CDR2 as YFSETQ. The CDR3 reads CASSYLGDSTGELFF. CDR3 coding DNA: TGCGCCAGCAGCTACTTAGGGGATAGCACCGGGGAGCTGTTTTTT.

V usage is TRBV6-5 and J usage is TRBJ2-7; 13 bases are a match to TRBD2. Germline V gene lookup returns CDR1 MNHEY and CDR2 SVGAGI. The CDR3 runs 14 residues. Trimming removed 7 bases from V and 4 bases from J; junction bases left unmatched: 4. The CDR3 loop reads CASKRLAGGYEQYF. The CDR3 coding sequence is TGTGCCAGCAAGAGACTAGCGGGGGGTTACGAGCAGTACTTC.

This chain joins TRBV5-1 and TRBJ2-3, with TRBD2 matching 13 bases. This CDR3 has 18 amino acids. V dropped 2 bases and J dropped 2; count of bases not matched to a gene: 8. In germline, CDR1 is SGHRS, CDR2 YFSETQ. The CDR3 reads CASSLPSGLAGDTDTQYF. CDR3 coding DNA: TGCGCCAGCAGCTTACCCAGCGGACTAGCGGGGGACACAGATACGCAGTATTTT.